This TCR beta chain was sequenced during a study of blood T cell repertoires in COVID-19. Study details: COVID-19 samples from acute and convalescent phases originated in the United States, Italy and Spain. In each case, the material was cDNA or gDNA derived from T cells, B-cell-depleted T cells, or PBMCs.

Original processing notes: The authors estimated nucleated cell counts from reference gene primer amplification. Here immunoSEQ multiplex PCR was the method, and the copy in TCRdb shows in-frame clones only, minus some. V and J calls plus clone size are reproduced from that table; the DNA served to infer D and trimming. The sample has roughly 230,000 clones, around four fifths seen once. The trim removed 6 bases at V and 8 bases at J, leaving 5 bases unmatched. The CDR3 sequence is 14 residues long. CDR1 SGHRS and CDR2 YFSETQ come from the germline V gene. Material: peripheral blood. The clonotype was recovered from a man aged 40-55 years with active or convalescent COVID-19. This chain links TRBV5-1 with TRBJ1-6; 10 nucleotides agree with TRBD1. CDR3 coding DNA: TGCGCCAGCACGACAGGGGGCGGGTATTCACCCCTCCACTTT. Translation gives CASTTGGGYSPLHF.